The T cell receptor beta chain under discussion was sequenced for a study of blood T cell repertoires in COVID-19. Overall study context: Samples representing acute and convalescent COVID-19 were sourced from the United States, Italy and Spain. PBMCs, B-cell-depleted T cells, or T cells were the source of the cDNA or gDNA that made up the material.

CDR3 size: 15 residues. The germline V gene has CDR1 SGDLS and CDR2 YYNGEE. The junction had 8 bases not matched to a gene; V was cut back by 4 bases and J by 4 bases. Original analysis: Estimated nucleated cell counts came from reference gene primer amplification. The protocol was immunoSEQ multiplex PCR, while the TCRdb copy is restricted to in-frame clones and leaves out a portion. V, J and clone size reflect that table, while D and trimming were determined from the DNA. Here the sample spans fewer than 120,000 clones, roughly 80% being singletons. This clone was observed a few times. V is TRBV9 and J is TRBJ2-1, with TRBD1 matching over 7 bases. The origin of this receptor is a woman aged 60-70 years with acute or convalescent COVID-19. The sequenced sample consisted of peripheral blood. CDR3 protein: CASSLTGKGYNEQFF. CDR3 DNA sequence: TGTGCCAGCAGCTTGACAGGGAAAGGGTACAATGAGCAGTTCTTC.